In this sample, the clone carrying this T cell receptor beta chain turned up once. Antigen unknown. Germline-derived CDR1 and CDR2 are MNHEY and SMNVEV (reference sequence). The CDR3 runs to 18 residues. Trimming removed 2 bases from V and 6 bases from J; junction bases left unmatched: 15. These data belong to a study of cytomegalovirus exposure and HLA in healthy donors. Study-wide points: Researchers reported that three CMV-associated chains were confirmed in vitro as CMV antigen-specific. Certain indistinguishable V segments, among them TRBV6-2 and TRBV6-3, were excluded. Common viral pathogens (according to a later analysis) appeared linked to several of the most significant clusters.

The PCR had 60 Vbeta and 13 Jbeta primers. TCRdb's copy holds only in-frame clones and misses some; the assay was immunoSEQ multiplex PCR. The profile shows about 160,000 clones, 82% of them singletons. This sequence joins TRBV27 and TRBJ2-7; 11 nucleotides line up with TRBD2. Specimen: PBMCs. This clonotype was sampled from a girl under 18 in good health and CMV-seropositive. CDR3: CASSLLPYVAGGPGEQYF. The CDR3 bases are TGTGCCAGCAGTTTACTTCCGTACGTAGCGGGAGGGCCCGGCGAGCAGTACTTC.